The T cell receptor beta chain under discussion was sequenced for a study of human CD8 memory T cell subsets. As for this clonotype: Its antigen is currently unknown.

The germline V gene encodes CDR1 MNHNY and CDR2 SVGAGI (reference sequence). CDR3 length equals 15 residues. Study findings and constraints: Minimal repertoire overlap was seen between stem-like memory T cells and precursor exhausted T cells.

UMI-labeled 5' RACE was the method by which TCR beta libraries were made. Using the 5' RACE reads, TCRdb records one entry per CDR3 protein without DNA. Its clone listing holds thousands of distinct CDR3 sequences. With exhausted-like traits, TPEX cells were early memory CD8+ T cells that were CCR7+ PD-1+ TIGIT+. PBMC were sourced from healthy-donor buffy coats. This chain joins TRBV6-6 and TRBJ2-1; TCRdb returns TRBD1, unconfirmable since there is no DNA. Sequencing was done on a sample of CD8+ T cells from PBMCs. The sequence derives from a human donor in good health. CDR3 in amino acids: CASSRDRGIFYEQFF.